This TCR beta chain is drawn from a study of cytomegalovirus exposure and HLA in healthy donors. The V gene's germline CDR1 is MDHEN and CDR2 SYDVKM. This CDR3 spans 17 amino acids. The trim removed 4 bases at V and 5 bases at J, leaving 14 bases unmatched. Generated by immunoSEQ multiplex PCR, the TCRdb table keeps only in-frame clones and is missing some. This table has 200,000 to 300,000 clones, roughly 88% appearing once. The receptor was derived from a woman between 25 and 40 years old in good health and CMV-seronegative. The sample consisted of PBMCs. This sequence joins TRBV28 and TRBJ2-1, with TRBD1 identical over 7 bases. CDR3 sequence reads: CASSSLMIGTADNEQFF. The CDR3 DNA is TGTGCCAGCAGTTCACTGATGATCGGGACAGCAGACAATGAGCAGTTCTTC.